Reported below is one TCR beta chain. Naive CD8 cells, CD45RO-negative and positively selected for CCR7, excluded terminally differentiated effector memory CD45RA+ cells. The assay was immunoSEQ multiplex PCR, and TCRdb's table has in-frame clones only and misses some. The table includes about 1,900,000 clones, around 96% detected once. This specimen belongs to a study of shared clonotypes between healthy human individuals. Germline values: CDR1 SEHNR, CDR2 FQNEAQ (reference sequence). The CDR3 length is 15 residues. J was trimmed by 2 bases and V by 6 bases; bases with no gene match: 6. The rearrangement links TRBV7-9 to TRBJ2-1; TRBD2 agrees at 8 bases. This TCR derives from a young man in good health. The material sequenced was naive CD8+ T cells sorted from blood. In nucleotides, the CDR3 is TGTGCCAGCAGACGGGGGGGCTCGCCCTACAATGAGCAGTTCTTC. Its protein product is CASRRGGSPYNEQFF.